A selection of T cell receptor beta chains follows, all from one sample in a study of brain T cells in children with intractable seizures. Repertoires were generated with immunoSEQ multiplex PCR, while TCRdb's copy carries only in-frame clones and drops some. Among about 340,000 clones listed, 93% were seen once. The source material was peripheral blood, sampled about 5 months after surgery. The receptors were gathered from a boy in the first two years of life with tuberous sclerosis and intractable seizures. CDR3s include the opening cysteine and the closing phenylalanine or tryptophan. Size values are once, few and many counts, or a class for expanded clones, and some rows have none.

size,V,J,CDR3
-,TRBV10-1,TRBJ2-3,CASSDPGLAGRDTQYF
-,TRBV25-1,TRBJ2-7,CASSRTGVYEQYF
-,TRBV5-5,TRBJ2-7,CASSLTPRTGAYEQYF
-,TRBV28,TRBJ2-2,CASSLAQGANTGELFF
-,TRBV24-1,TRBJ1-1,CATSDPLRGTEAFF
-,TRBV5-1,TRBJ2-5,CASSLRTGEETQYF
-,TRBV6-1,TRBJ1-1,CASSDKGPGTEAFF
once,TRBV11-3,TRBJ1-2,CASSPRWGQGFNGYTF
-,TRBV6-5,TRBJ2-1,CASYRDPYNEQFF
-,TRBV19,TRBJ2-1,CASSIAWRYNEQFF
-,TRBV7-6,TRBJ2-2,CASSLARLAGGPNTGELFF
-,TRBV27,TRBJ2-1,CASSLFPVGLETTYNEQFF
-,TRBV5-1,TRBJ2-3,CASSLGTSGDTQYF
-,TRBV6-1,TRBJ1-6,CASSDWLSSYNSPLHF
-,TRBV30,TRBJ1-1,CAWRGTVTEAFF
-,TRBV13,TRBJ1-1,CASSLLGGRTEAFF
-,TRBV19,TRBJ1-2,CASSILGRGYTF
once,TRBV5-1,TRBJ1-6,CASSLTGGSYNSPLHF
-,TRBV18,TRBJ1-5,CASSPSPRQVTQPQHF
-,TRBV10-3,TRBJ1-1,CAISESVIGQGVEAFF
-,TRBV4-1,TRBJ1-2,CASSQGPANYGYTF
-,TRBV14,TRBJ2-1,CASSFFNEQFF
-,TRBV7-9,TRBJ2-7,CASSDNNRAYEQYF
-,TRBV24-1,TRBJ2-1,CATSDLAGSSYNEQFF
-,TRBV7-9,TRBJ1-1,CASSLGLAEAFF
-,TRBV5-3,TRBJ2-1,CARSGQEGQGRYNEQFF
-,TRBV3-1/TRBV3-2,TRBJ1-5,CASSLGQGATPQHF
-,TRBV11-2,TRBJ1-5,CASSLDGQSNQPQHF
-,TRBV3-1/TRBV3-2,TRBJ1-2,CASSQLLGGYTF
-,TRBV7-3,TRBJ2-1,CASSSRVSASGDNEQFF
-,TRBV6-5,TRBJ1-4,CASSYQGMTGRLFF
-,TRBV7-2,TRBJ1-4,CASSLIGGSATNEKLFF
few,TRBV5-4,TRBJ2-6,CASSLRGSYGGANVLTF
many,TRBV11-3,TRBJ2-7,CASSLTSLDEQYF
once,TRBV2,TRBJ2-1,CASSVGGKNRGIYNEQFF
-,TRBV5-6,TRBJ2-2,CASSSNTGELFF
-,TRBV7-9,TRBJ2-5,CASSSPWGDRETQYF
-,TRBV5-6,TRBJ2-7,CASSLASYEQYF
-,TRBV6-4,TRBJ1-1,CASSVRSGTEAFF
-,TRBV10-3,TRBJ2-2,CAITGTGGTTGELFF
-,TRBV30,TRBJ2-7,CAWSPYLYEQYF
-,TRBV11-2,TRBJ2-3,CASSLRGGRAGDTQYF
-,TRBV7-3,TRBJ2-7,CASSLQGGWDEQYF
-,TRBV5-1,TRBJ2-5,CASSSRTDPETQYF
-,TRBV19,TRBJ1-5,CASSIGGVVGNQPQHF
-,TRBV19,TRBJ1-1,CASSMGWGNEEAFF
-,TRBV10-3,TRBJ2-7,CAISAPGQPYEQYF
-,TRBV20-1,TRBJ1-2,CSAGRDGYTF
-,TRBV4-2,TRBJ2-7,CASSLRLAGGDEQYF